The 12 T cell receptor beta chains listed next were all sequenced from one sample in a study of T cell responses to AZD1222 COVID-19 vaccine. Sequenced by immunoSEQ multiplex PCR; TCRdb stores in-frame clones only, minus some. The sample consists of about 270,000 clones, 94% of them appearing once. This specimen consisted of peripheral blood, obtained 28 days after the second AZD1222 dose. The receptors originated from an adult who received the AZD1222 COVID-19 vaccine.

The CDR3 loop is CASSIGAGLGYGYTF. CDR3 nucleotides: TGTGCCAGTAGTATTGGCGCAGGCCTTGGCTATGGCTACACCTTC. V and J are TRBV19 and TRBJ1-2; D remains unclear. CDR1 LNHDA and CDR2 SQIVND come from the germline V gene (reference sequence). V was clipped by 3 bases and J by 4 bases, with 15 bases between them. This CDR3 has 15 residues.

The gene calls are TRBV5-8 and TRBJ2-7; D is uncertain. CDR1 is SGHTS and CDR2 is YDEGEE in the germline V gene. This CDR3 has 12 residues. Trimming shortened V by 1 base and J by 0 bases, and 2 bases separated the two germline ends. The CDR3 here is CASSLTSYEQYF. DNA of the CDR3: TGTGCCAGCAGCTTGACCTCCTACGAGCAGTACTTC.

This sequence joins TRBV5-1 and TRBJ2-5, with 7 bases fitting TRBD2. This CDR3 is 14 amino acids long. Per germline, CDR1 SGHRS and CDR2 YFSETQ. In DNA, the CDR3 is TGCGTCTCAAAACTTTCGGGGGGAGGGGAGACCCAGTACTTC. Translating it yields CVSKLSGGGETQYF.

This sequence joins TRBV6-5 and TRBJ1-2; D unresolved. Germline CDR1 MNHEY, CDR2 SVGAGI. The CDR3 length is 12 residues. Trimming stripped 0 bases from V and 8 bases from J, with 7 bases between. The CDR3 DNA reads as TGTGCCAGCAGTTACTCAAGAGGAGGCTACACCTTC. It specifies CASSYSRGGYTF.

This clone appeared once. This sequence joins TRBV18 and TRBJ1-3; D ambiguous. The V gene's germline CDR1 is KGHSH and CDR2 LQKENI. V dropped 2 bases and J dropped 4 bases, with 6 bases sitting between them. This CDR3 comprises 13 residues. CDR3 region: CASSPDLGNTIYF. As DNA, the CDR3 is TGTGCCAGCTCACCAGACCTAGGAAACACCATATATTTT.

V and J are TRBV7-6 and TRBJ2-2; possible D gene TRBD2, 5 bases. V dropped 0 bases and J dropped 0 bases, with 8 bases sitting between them. Germline V CDR1 and CDR2: SGHVS, FNYEAQ. The CDR3 totals 16 residues. The CDR3 reads CASSLAGSSNTGELFF. In DNA, the CDR3 is TGTGCCAGCAGCTTAGCAGGGAGCTCGAACACCGGGGAGCTGTTTTTT.

V is TRBV9 and J is TRBJ1-2; D unresolved. The CDR3 is made up of 14 amino acids. Germline V lookup: CDR1 SGDLS, CDR2 YYNGEE. Between the trimmed V and J ends, which lost 0 bases and 2 bases, there was a span of 8 bases. CDR3 nucleotide sequence: TGTGCCAGCAGCGTAGGCCAGAGAAACTATGGCTACACCTTC. It yields the protein CASSVGQRNYGYTF.

This clone came up once. The rearrangement uses TRBV3-1 (or the pseudogene TRBV3-2) and TRBJ1-1, with 7 bases fitting TRBD1. Per germline, CDR1 LGHDT and CDR2 YNNKEL (reference sequence). This CDR3 has 14 residues. V lost 4 bases to trimming and J lost 6 bases; unmatched junction nucleotides: 8. CDR3 bases: TGTGCCAGCAGCCGAGGGGGCGATAGGGCTGAAGCTTTCTTT. Its protein is CASSRGGDRAEAFF.

V usage is TRBV2 and J usage is TRBJ1-1; TRBD1 might be the D (5 bases). The CDR3 contains 17 residues. In germline, CDR1 is SNHLY, CDR2 FYNNEI. V dropped 7 bases and J dropped 5 bases, with 26 bases sitting between them. CDR3 bases: TGTGCCAGCACCTGGGGTTCAGGGAGAAGGGTGGGTACTGAAGCTTTCTTT. It is translated as CASTWGSGRRVGTEAFF.

The chain combines TRBV27 with TRBJ2-5, with TRBD1 matching 12 bases. The CDR3 contains 15 residues. Germline V lookup: CDR1 MNHEY, CDR2 SMNVEV (reference sequence). The V gene end was trimmed by 2 bases and the J gene end by 6 bases; junction bases not matched to a gene: 4. The CDR3 here is CASSLGTGGYKTQYF. Written as DNA, the CDR3 is TGTGCCAGCAGTTTAGGGACAGGGGGCTACAAGACCCAGTACTTC.

This chain links TRBV2 with TRBJ2-2; D is tentatively TRBD1 or TRBD2 (5 bases each). Per the germline V gene, CDR1 is SNHLY and CDR2 is FYNNEI. Trimming removed 6 bases at V and 9 bases at J, with 20 bases between. CDR3 length equals 15 residues. CDR3 residues: CASRGLRERGWELFF. The CDR3 DNA follows: TGTGCCAGCAGAGGTTTAAGGGAGAGGGGTTGGGAGCTGTTTTTT.

The gene calls are TRBV7-2 and TRBJ2-3, with TRBD1 as a possible D gene (6 bases). CDR3 length: 16 amino acids. V lost 0 bases and J 4 bases, leaving 14 bases between the germline ends. Germline CDR1 is SGHTA and CDR2 is FQGNSA. CDR3 sequence reads: CASSLALGGNADTQYF. CDR3 nucleotides: TGTGCCAGCAGCTTAGCGCTTGGGGGCAATGCAGATACGCAGTATTTT.